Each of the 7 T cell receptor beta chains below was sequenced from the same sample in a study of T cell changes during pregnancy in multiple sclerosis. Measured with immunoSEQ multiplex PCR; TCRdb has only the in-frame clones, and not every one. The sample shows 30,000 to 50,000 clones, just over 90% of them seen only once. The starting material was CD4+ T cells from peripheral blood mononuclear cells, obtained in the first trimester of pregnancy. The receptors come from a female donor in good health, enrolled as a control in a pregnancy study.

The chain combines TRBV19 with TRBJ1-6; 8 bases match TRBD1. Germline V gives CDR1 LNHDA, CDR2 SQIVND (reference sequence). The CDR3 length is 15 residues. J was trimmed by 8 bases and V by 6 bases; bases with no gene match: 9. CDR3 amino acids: CASRLDRGGDSPLHF. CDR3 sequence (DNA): TGTGCCAGTAGACTCGACAGGGGCGGCGATTCACCCCTCCACTTT.

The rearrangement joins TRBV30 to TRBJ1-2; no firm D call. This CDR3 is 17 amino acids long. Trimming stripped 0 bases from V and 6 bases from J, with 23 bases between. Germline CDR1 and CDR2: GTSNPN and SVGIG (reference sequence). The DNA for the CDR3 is TGTGCCTGGAGTGTACGGGGATCTCATTTTGGAGGGAATGGCTACACCTTC. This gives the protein CAWSVRGSHFGGNGYTF. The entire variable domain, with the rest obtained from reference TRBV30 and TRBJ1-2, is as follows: SQTIHQWPATLVQPVGSPLSLECTVEGTSNPNLYWYRQAAGRGLQLLFYSVGIGQISSEVPQNLSASRPQDRQFILSSKKLLLSDSGFYLCAWSVRGSHFGGNGYTFGSGTRLTVV.

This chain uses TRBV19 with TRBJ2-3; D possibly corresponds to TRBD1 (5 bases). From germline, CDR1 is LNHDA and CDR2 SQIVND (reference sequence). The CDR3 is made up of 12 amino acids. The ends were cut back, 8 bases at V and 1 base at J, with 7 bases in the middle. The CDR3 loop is CASSRGTDTQYF. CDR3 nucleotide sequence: TGTGCCAGTTCCAGGGGCACAGATACGCAGTATTTT.

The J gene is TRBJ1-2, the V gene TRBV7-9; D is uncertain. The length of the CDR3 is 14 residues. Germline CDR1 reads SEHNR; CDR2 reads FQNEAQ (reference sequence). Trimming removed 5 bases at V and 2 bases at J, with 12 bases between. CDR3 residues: CASSPTSLNYGYTF. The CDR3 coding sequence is TGTGCCAGCAGCCCGACAAGCTTAAACTATGGCTACACCTTC.

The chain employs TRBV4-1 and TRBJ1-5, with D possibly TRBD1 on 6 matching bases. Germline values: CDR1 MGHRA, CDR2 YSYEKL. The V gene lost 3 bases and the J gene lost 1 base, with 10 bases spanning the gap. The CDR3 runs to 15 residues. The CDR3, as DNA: TGCGCCAGCAGCCAGACACAGGGAAGCAATCAGCCCCAGCATTTT. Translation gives CASSQTQGSNQPQHF.

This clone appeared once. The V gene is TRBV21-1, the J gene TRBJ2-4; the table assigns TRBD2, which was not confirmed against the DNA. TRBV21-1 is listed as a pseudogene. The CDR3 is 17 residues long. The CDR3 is CASSKPPGGACGNIQYF. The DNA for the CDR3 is TGTGCCAGCAGCAAACCCCCGGGCGGGGCTTGCGGGAACATTCAGTACTTC.

CDR3 DNA sequence: TGTGCCAGCAGCCCACGACCGACAGCACACTACGAGCAGTACTTC. Translation gives CASSPRPTAHYEQYF. The chain combines TRBV7-9 with TRBJ2-7, with TRBD1 as a possible D gene (5 bases). CDR3 size: 15 residues. Trimming stripped 5 bases from V and 3 bases from J, with 17 bases between. Germline CDR1 is SEHNR and CDR2 is FQNEAQ (reference sequence).